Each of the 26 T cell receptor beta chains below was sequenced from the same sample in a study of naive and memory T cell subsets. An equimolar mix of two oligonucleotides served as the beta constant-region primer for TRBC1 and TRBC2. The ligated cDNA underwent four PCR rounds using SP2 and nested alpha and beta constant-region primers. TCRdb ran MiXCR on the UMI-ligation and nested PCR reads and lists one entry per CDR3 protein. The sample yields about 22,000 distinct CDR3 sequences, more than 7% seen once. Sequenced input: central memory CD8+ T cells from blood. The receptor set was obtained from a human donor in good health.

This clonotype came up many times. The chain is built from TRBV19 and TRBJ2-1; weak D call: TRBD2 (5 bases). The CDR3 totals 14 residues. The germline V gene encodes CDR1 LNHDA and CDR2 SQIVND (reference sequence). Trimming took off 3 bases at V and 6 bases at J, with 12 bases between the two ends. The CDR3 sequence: CASSITGNRNEQFF. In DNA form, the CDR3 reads TGTGCCAGTAGTATTACCGGGAATCGCAATGAGCAGTTCTTC.

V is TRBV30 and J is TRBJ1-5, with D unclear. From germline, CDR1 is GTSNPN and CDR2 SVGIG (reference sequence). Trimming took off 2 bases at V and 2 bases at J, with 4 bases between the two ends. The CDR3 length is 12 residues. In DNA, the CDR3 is TGTGCCTGGAGTAAGGGCAATCAGCCCCAGCATTTT. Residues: CAWSKGNQPQHF.

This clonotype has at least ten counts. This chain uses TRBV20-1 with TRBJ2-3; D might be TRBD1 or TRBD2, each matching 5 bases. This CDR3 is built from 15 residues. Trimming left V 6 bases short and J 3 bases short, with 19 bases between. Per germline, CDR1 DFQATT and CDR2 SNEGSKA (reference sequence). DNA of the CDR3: TGCAGTGCCACGGGACGATCAGTCGGTACAGATACGCAGTATTTT. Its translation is CSATGRSVGTDTQYF.

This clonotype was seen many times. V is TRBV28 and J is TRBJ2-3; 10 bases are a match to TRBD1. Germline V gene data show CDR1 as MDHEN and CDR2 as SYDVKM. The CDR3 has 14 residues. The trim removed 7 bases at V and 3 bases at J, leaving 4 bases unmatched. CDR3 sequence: CASTTGQGTDTQYF. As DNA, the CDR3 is TGTGCCAGCACTACGGGACAGGGGACAGATACGCAGTATTTT.

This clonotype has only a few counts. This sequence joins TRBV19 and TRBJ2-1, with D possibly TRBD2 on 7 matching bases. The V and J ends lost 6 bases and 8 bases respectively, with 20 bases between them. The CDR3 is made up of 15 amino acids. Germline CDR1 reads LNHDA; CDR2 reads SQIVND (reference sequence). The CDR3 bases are TGTGCCAGTAGGACCTACGGGGGGCCCGGGGATGAGCAGTTCTTC. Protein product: CASRTYGGPGDEQFF.

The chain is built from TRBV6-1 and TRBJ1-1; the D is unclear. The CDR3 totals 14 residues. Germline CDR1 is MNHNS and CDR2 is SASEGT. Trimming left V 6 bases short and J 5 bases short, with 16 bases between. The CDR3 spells CASSQDGEVTEAFF. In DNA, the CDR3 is TGTGCCAGCAGCCAGGACGGGGAGGTTACTGAAGCTTTCTTT.

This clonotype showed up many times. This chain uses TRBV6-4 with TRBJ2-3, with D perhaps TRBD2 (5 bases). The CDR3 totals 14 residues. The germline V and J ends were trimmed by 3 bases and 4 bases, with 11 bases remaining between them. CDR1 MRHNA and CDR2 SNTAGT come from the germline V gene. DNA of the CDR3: TGTGCCAGCAGTGAAGGGAGCGGCTCAGATACGCAGTATTTT. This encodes CASSEGSGSDTQYF.

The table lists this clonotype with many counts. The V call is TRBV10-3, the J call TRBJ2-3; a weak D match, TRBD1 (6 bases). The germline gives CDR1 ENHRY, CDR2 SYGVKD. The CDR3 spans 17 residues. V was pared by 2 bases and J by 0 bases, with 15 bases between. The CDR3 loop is CAISERGTHISTDTQYF. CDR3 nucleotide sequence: TGTGCCATCAGTGAGAGGGGGACACATATTAGCACAGATACGCAGTATTTT.

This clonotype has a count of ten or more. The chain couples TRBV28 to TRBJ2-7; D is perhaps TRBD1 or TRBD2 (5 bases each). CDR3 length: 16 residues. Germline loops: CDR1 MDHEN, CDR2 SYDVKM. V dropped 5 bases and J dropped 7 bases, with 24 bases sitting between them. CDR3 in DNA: TGTGCCAGCAGTCCCCACACCGGACTGGGACCAGAGGAGCAGTACTTC. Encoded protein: CASSPHTGLGPEEQYF.

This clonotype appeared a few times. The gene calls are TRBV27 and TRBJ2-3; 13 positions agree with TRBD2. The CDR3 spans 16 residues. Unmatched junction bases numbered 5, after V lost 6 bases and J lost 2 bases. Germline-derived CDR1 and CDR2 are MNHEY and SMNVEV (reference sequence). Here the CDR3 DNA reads TGTGCCAGCAGGAGACTAGCGGGAGGCGCCACAGATACGCAGTATTTT. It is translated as CASRRLAGGATDTQYF.

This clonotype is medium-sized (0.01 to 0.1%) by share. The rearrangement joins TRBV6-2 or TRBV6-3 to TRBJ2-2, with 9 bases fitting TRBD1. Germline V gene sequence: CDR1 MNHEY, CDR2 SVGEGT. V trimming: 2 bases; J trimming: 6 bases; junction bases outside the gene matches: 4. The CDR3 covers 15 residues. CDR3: CASSYGDRAAGELFF. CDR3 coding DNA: TGTGCCAGCAGTTACGGGGACAGGGCCGCCGGGGAGCTGTTTTTT.

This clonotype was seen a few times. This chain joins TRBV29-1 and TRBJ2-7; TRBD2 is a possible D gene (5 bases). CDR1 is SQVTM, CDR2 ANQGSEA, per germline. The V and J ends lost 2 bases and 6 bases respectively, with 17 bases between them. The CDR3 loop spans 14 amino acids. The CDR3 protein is CSVESGVDPIEQYF. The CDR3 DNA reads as TGCAGCGTTGAATCCGGGGTAGACCCCATCGAGCAGTACTTC.

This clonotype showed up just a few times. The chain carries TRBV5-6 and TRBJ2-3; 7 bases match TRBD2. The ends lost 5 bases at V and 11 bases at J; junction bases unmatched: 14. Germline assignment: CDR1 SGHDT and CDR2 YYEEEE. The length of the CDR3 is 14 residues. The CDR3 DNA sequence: TGTGCCAGCAGACCGACTAGCAGTTTCCCCAAGCAGTATTTT. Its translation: CASRPTSSFPKQYF.

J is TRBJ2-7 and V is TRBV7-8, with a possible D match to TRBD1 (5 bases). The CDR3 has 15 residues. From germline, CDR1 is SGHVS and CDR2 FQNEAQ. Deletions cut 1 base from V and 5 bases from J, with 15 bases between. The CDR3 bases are TGTGCCAGCAGCTTAGAAGGGGCCCCTCGGAACGAGCAGTACTTC. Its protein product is CASSLEGAPRNEQYF.

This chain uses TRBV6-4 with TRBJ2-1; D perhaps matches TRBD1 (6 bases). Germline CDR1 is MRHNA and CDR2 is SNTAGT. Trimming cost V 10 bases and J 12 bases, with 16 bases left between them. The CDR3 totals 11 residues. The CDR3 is CAKLYRVRQFF. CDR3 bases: TGTGCCAAACTCTACAGGGTAAGGCAGTTCTTC.

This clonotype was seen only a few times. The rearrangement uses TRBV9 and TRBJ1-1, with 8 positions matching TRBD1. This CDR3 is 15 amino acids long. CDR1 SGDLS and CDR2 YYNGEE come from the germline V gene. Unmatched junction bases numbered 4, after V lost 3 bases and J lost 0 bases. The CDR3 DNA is TGTGCCAGCAGCGCTCAGGGGGCGGTGAACACTGAAGCTTTCTTT. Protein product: CASSAQGAVNTEAFF.

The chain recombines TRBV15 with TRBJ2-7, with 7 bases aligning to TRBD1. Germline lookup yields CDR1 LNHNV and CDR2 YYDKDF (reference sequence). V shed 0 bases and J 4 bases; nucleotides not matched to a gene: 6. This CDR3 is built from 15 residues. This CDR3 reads CATSRDGQETYEQYF. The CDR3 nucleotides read TGTGCCACCAGCAGAGATGGACAGGAAACTTACGAGCAGTACTTC.

CDR3 amino acids: CAAMGSYGYTF. CDR3 DNA: TGTGCCGCTATGGGAAGCTATGGCTACACCTTC. The rearrangement uses TRBV10-3 and TRBJ1-2; D gene unclear. This CDR3 spans 11 amino acids. The V and J ends lost 11 bases and 4 bases respectively, with 11 bases between them. Germline V CDR1 and CDR2: ENHRY, SYGVKD.

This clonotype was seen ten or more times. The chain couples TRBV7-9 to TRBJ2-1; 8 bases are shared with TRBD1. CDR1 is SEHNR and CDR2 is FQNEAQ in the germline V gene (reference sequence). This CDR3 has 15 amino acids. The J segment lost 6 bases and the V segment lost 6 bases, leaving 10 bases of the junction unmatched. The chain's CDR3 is CASRRLDRDPNEQFF. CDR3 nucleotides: TGTGCCAGCAGAAGATTGGACAGGGACCCCAATGAGCAGTTCTTC.

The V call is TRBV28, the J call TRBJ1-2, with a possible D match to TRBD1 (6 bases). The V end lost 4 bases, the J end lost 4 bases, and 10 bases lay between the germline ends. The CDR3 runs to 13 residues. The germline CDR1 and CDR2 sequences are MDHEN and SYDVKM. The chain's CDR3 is CASSWTDIYGYTF. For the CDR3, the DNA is TGTGCCAGCAGTTGGACAGACATCTATGGCTACACCTTC.

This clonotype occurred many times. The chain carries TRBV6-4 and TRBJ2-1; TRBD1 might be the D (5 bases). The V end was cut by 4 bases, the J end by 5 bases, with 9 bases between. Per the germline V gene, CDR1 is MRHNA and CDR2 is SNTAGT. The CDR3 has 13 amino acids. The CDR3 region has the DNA TGTGCCAGCAGTGTAGGGGCTGACAATGAGCAGTTCTTC. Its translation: CASSVGADNEQFF.

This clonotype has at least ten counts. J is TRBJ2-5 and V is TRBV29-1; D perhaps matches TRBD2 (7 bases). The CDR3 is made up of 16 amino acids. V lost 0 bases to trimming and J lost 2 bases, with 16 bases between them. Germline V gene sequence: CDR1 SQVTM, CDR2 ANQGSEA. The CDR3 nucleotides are TGCAGCGTTGAAGATCGCGGGGGCAGGGGACAAGAGACCCAGTACTTC. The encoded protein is CSVEDRGGRGQETQYF.

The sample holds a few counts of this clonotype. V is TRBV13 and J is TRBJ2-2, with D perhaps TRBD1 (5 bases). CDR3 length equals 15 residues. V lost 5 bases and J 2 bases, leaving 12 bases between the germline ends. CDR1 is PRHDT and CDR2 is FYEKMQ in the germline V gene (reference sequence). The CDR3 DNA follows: TGTGCCAGCAGCCGGACATACCAAAACACCGGGGAGCTGTTTTTT. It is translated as CASSRTYQNTGELFF. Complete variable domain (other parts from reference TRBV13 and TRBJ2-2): AAGVIQSPRHLIKEKRETATLKCYPIPRHDTVYWYQQGPGQDPQFLISFYEKMQSDKGSIPDRFSAQQFSDYHSELNMSSLELGDSALYFCASSRTYQNTGELFFGEGSRLTVL.

CDR3 sequence: CASSSFRLAVYNEQFF. The CDR3 nucleotides are TGCGCCAGCAGTTCGTTCCGACTAGCGGTGTACAATGAGCAGTTCTTC. V is TRBV4-1 and J is TRBJ2-1; 9 bases are a match to TRBD2. CDR3 length: 16 residues. Trimming took 6 bases from V and 4 from J; bases not matched to a gene: 10. Germline-derived CDR1 and CDR2 are MGHRA and YSYEKL.

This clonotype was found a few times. The DNA of the CDR3 is TGCGCCAGCAGCCAGGAATCACCGGGACAGACCGGCACCTACGAGCAGTACTTC. This translates into CASSQESPGQTGTYEQYF. The chain couples TRBV4-3 to TRBJ2-7, with 7 bases matching TRBD1. V trimming: 3 bases; J trimming: 2 bases; junction bases outside the gene matches: 16. Per germline, CDR1 LGHNA and CDR2 YSLEER. This CDR3 region has 18 residues.

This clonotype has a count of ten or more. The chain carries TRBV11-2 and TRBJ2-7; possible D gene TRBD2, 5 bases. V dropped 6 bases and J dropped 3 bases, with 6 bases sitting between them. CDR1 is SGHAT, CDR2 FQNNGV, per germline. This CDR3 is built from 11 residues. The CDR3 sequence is CASRLVYEQYF. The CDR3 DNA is TGTGCCAGCAGACTAGTCTACGAGCAGTACTTC.